Described below is a single TCR beta chain sequence and its context. What it binds is not known. Using immunoSEQ multiplex PCR, the repertoire was profiled, and TCRdb retains in-frame clones only, with some absent. The table includes approximately 120,000 clones, around 85% detected once. This sample is drawn from a study of T cell responses to AZD1222 COVID-19 vaccine. Recipients boosted at about 4 weeks or about 12 weeks are pooled. Whole-study findings and limits: Reports say nearly half of spike-specific TCRs go after unmutated variant regions. Spike was spanned by vaccine-associated CD4 TCRs, with dominance at 160-218 and 743-854. After the peak T cell response, and only then, were repertoires sampled.

The ends lost 4 bases at V and 1 base at J; junction bases unmatched: 1. There are 15 residues in the CDR3. The germline CDR1 and CDR2 sequences are LGHDT and YNNKEL (reference sequence). Sequencing used peripheral blood, obtained 28 days after the second AZD1222 dose. The rearrangement links TRBV3-1 (or the pseudogene TRBV3-2) to TRBJ1-6; TRBD1 matches 7 bases. This TCR derives from an adult who received the AZD1222 COVID-19 vaccine. The CDR3 bases are TGTGCCAGCAGCCGACAGGGATCCTATAATTCACCCCTCCACTTT. Translated: CASSRQGSYNSPLHF.